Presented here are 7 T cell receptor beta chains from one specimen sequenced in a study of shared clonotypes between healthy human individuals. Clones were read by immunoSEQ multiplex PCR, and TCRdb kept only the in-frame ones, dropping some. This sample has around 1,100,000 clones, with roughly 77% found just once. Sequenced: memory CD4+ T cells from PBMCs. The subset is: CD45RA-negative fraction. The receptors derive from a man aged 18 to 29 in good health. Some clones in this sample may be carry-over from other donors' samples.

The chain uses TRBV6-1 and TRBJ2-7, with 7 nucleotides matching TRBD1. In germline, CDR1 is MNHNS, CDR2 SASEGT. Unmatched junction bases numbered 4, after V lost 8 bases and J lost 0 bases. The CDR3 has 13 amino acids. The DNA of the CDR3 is TGTGCCAGCCACGGGACAGTCTCCTACGAGCAGTACTTC. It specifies CASHGTVSYEQYF.

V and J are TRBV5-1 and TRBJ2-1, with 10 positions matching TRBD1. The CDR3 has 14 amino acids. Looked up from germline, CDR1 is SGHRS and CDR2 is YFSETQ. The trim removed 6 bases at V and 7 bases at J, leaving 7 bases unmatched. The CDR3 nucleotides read TGCGCCAGCAATTGGGACAGGGGCGAGAATGAGCAGTTCTTC. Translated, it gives CASNWDRGENEQFF.

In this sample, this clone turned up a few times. As DNA, the CDR3 is TGTGCCAGCAGTCGACAAGCCCCGGGACAGGGGCCTAAAAAACTGTTTTTT. Translating it yields CASSRQAPGQGPKKLFF. The V gene is TRBV7-9, the J gene TRBJ1-4; 10 nucleotides align to TRBD1. Germline assignment: CDR1 SEHNR and CDR2 FQNEAQ (reference sequence). With V trimmed by 6 bases and J by 9 bases, 16 bases remained unmatched. This CDR3 contains 17 residues.

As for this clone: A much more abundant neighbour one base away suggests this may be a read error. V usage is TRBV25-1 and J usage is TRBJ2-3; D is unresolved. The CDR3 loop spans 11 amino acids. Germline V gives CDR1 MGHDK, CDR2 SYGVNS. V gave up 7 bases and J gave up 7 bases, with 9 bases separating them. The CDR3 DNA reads TGTGCCAGCAAGCAGTCACATACGCAGTATTTT. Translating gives CASKQSHTQYF.

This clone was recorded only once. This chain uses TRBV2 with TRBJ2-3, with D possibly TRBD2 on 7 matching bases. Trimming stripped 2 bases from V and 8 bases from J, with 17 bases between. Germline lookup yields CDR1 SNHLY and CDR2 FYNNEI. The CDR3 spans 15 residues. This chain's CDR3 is CASSESRGGRVTQYF. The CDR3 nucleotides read TGTGCCAGCAGTGAAAGTAGGGGGGGACGGGTTACGCAGTATTTT.

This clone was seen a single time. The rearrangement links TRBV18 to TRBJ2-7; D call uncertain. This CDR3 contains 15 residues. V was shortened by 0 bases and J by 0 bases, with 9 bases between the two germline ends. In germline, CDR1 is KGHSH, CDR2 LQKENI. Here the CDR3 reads CASSPPGYRSYEQYF. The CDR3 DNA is TGTGCCAGCTCACCACCGGGCTACCGCTCCTACGAGCAGTACTTC.

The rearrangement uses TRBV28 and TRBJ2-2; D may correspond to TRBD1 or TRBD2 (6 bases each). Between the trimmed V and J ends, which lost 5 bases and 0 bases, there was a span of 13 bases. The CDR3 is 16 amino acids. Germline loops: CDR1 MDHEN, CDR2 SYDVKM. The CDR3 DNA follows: TGTGCCAGCAGTCGATGGGGGGCCTCGAACACCGGGGAGCTGTTTTTT. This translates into CASSRWGASNTGELFF.